This TCR beta chain was obtained from a study of early T cells in non-severe SARS-CoV-2 infection. Study overall: Chains stayed unpaired after sequencing of bulk RNA from unsorted whole blood. Study-level points and caveats: Matches to VDJdb favored anti-spike CD8 responses and missed private and CD4 specificities.

Regarding this clonotype: The antigen is not known.

CDR1 is KGHSH, CDR2 LQKENI, per germline. The CDR3 totals 13 residues. J lost 4 bases, V lost 8 bases, and 5 bases had no gene match. As part of library construction, unique molecular identifiers were attached to individual cDNA molecules. One entry per CDR3 protein results from TCRdb running MiXCR on the 5' RACE reads. The repertoire holds tens of thousands of distinct CDR3 sequences, 5.5% to 7.5% seen once, with under 5% in the top ten. This sequence joins TRBV18 and TRBJ2-3; 8 nucleotides align to TRBD2. This clonotype originated in an adult who was a healthcare worker with PCR-confirmed SARS-CoV-2 infection or an uninfected control (not recorded which). The sample was whole blood. The DNA of the CDR3 is TGTGCCAGCAGCACGGGGGGGGCAGATACGCAGTATTTT. It specifies CASSTGGADTQYF.